This T cell receptor beta chain was captured in a study of blood T cell repertoires in COVID-19. Sequencing was performed with immunoSEQ multiplex PCR; in TCRdb, only in-frame clones are kept and a portion is missing. The repertoire holds approximately 130,000 clones, 70% to 80% seen once, with approximately 10% in the top ten. Looked up from germline, CDR1 is MNHEY and CDR2 is SVGEGT. The CDR3 extends over 16 amino acids. V trimming: 5 bases; J trimming: 4 bases; junction bases outside the gene matches: 9. The TCR sequence derives from a human donor in a cohort sampled during active COVID-19. Sequencing used peripheral blood. This rearrangement joins TRBV6-2 or TRBV6-3 to TRBJ2-1, with 9 bases that match TRBD1. The CDR3 nucleotides are TGTGCCAGCAGTACCGGGACAGGGTTTTGGTACAATGAGCAGTTCTTC. Protein product: CASSTGTGFWYNEQFF.